This TCR beta chain was sequenced during a study of cytomegalovirus exposure and HLA in healthy donors. Study results and limitations: A later analysis linked a missense DCLRE1C variant to TCR beta V- and J-gene trimming. The study listed 150 to 200 cytomegalovirus-associated TCR beta chains.

Researchers ran the PCR with 60 Vbeta and 13 Jbeta primers. Generated by immunoSEQ multiplex PCR, the TCRdb table keeps only in-frame clones and is missing some. The repertoire has 90,000 to 110,000 clones, 75% to 90% of them found once; the top ten carry 6% to 8%. This clone was counted between two and nine times. The antigen remains unidentified. From germline, CDR1 is SGHTS and CDR2 YDEGEE. The CDR3 sequence is 13 residues long. Trimming removed 2 bases at V and 2 bases at J, with 8 bases between. The receptor was isolated from a man in his thirties or forties in good health and CMV-seropositive. The rearrangement uses TRBV5-8 and TRBJ2-7; D perhaps matches TRBD1 (6 bases). Sequencing was done on a sample of PBMCs. This chain's CDR3 is CASSFRGTYEQYF. The CDR3 coding sequence is TGTGCCAGCAGCTTCAGGGGCACCTACGAGCAGTACTTC.